By frequency, the clone carrying this TCR beta chain is medium-sized. Antigen specificity is unknown. This entry belongs to a study of T cell clusters in autoimmune cytopenias. Points from the study as a whole: Primary autoimmune cytopenia patients appeared to lack physiological T cell clusters present in healthy donors. Healthy donors had approximately 3.3-fold more exclusive TRB clusters than active autoimmune hepatitis patients.

Each sample's input was 250 to 300 ng genomic DNA, 35,000 to 40,000 genome equivalents. The CDR3 runs to 14 residues. The germline V gene encodes CDR1 LNHDA and CDR2 SQIVND (reference sequence). Multiplex touch-down PCR amplified TRB using TRB-A and TRB-B pools in one tube. TCRdb derives one entry per CDR3 protein from the multiplex PCR reads, leaving out DNA. This repertoire comprises approximately 2,000 distinct CDR3 sequences; its ten largest clones make up roughly 50%. The TCR was taken from a human donor with an autoimmune cytopenia or autoimmune hepatitis (not recorded which). Sequencing input: peripheral blood. This chain connects TRBV19 to TRBJ1-6. CDR3 residues: CASTPSSYNSPLHF.